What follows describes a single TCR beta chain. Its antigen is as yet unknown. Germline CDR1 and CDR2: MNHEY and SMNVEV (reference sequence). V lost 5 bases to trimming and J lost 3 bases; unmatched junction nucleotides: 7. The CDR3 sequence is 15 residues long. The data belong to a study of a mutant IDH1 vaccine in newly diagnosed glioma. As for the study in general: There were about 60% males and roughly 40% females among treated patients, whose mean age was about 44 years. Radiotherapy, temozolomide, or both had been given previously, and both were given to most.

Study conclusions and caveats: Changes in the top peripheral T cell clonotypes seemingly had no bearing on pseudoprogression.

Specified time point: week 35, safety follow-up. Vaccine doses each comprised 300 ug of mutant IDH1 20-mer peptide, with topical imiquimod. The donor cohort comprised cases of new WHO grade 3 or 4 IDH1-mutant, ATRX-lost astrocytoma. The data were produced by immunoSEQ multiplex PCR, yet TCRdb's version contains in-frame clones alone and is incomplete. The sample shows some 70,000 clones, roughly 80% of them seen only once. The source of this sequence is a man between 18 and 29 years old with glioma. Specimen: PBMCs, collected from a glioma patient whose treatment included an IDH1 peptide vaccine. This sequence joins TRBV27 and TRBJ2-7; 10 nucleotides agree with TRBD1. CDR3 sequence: CASSLRTGGIYEQYF. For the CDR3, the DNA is TGTGCCAGCAGTCTTCGGACAGGGGGGATCTACGAGCAGTACTTC.